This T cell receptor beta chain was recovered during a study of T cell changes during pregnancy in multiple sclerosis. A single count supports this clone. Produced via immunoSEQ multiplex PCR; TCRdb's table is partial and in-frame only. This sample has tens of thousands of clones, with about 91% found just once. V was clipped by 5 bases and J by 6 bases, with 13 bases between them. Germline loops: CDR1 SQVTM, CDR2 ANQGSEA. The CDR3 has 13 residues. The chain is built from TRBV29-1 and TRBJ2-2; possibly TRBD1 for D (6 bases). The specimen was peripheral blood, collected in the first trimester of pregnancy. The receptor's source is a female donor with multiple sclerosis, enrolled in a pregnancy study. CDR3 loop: CSVISDRSGELFF. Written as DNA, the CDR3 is TGCAGCGTTATTTCCGACAGGTCCGGGGAGCTGTTTTTT.